This T cell receptor beta chain emerged from a study of blood T cells in healthy people across ages (dated by TCRdb to the mid-2010s). In the study overall: In model experiments, template switching captured roughly one uniquely barcoded TCR beta cDNA molecule for every two T cells. Using deep sequencing normalized with unique cDNA molecular identifiers, the study measured how TCR beta repertoire diversity changes with age. Donors were grouped into four age groups: young (average approximately 15 years), middle-aged (39), aged (approximately 58) and long-lived (about 89). To avoid experimental bias, donors of different ages were randomly spread across the sequencing lanes. Two additional independent replicas of 1 million unique cDNA reads from the same blood draw were analyzed for two donors (one aged 18 to 30 and one aged 80 or older). The investigation overall reported the following: Compared with the aged group, the long-lived group had more naive CD4+ T cells, fewer expanded clones and increased TCR diversity, suggesting age selection. Observed TCR beta diversity correlated strongly with the percentage of naive T cells measured by flow cytometry. Observed TCR beta diversity per million T cells fell roughly linearly with age, and a significant reduction was already apparent by age around 40. Since profiling was done on bulk unsorted PBMCs, naive and antigen-experienced compartments could not be conclusively compared. Estimates of total diversity from one million sequenced T cells were regarded as lower bounds and underestimates. The CMV infection status of donors was not known, potentially confounding age-related changes in expanded clonotypes.

The roughly 39 donors, aged about 6 to 100 years, were systemically healthy Caucasian individuals from Russia. Roughly 9.5 milliliters of peripheral blood were drawn from each donor into EDTA-treated Vacutainer tubes. Ficoll-Paque density-gradient centrifugation was used to isolate PBMCs, with at least 6 million obtained per sample. Total RNA was extracted from PBMCs with Trizol reagent, with at least 5 micrograms obtained per sample. For every donor, an aliquot of PBMCs went through flow cytometry to measure the percentages of naive CD45RAhigh/CD27high T cells. Libraries were built with 5' RACE. Instrument on record: Illumina HiSeq 2500. A second roughly 6 to 11 cycle PCR used a sample-barcoded 5' primer and a J-beta primer mix. A template-switch 5' adaptor carrying 12 random nucleotides introduced a unique molecular identifier onto each TCR beta cDNA molecule. Each sample yielded at least 3 million CDR3-containing paired-end reads. First-strand cDNA synthesis was performed from all RNA using the Mint cDNA synthesis kit, with priming by a TRBC-specific oligonucleotide. Following uracil-DNA glycosylase treatment, a first 18-cycle PCR with universal primers M1SS and BC2_uni_R was performed on all cDNA. Per the authors' processing: For normalization, 1 million high-quality reads were randomly selected from each sample, with every read carrying a distinct molecular identifier. Reads with shared molecular identifiers were discarded instead of being binned into consensus sequences. MiTCR, set to a Q25 quality threshold and the strictest error-elimination algorithm, was used for CDR3 identification, clonotype clustering and error correction. A nonparametric unseen species model using Euler transformation provided a lower-bound estimate of total TCR beta diversity. TCRdb took the public reads, trimmed them with fastp at Q25, ran MiXCR for clone calling and kept in-frame beta chains. Every CDR3 protein is listed once, alongside the most common genes and DNA of its rows. In this record, the V and J calls reflect TCRdb's handling and not the investigators' own analysis. Counted in this sample were roughly 800,000 distinct CDR3 sequences; over 45% of them appeared once. 22% of the sample is in the top ten clones.

Only a few counts were recorded for this clonotype. Its specific antigen is unknown. No much larger clonotype is one base removed from it; base qualities were not supplied. The germline V gene specifies SGHAT as CDR1 and FQNNGV as CDR2. The cysteine opens and the phenylalanine closes a CDR3 of 14 amino acids. Here the CDR3 DNA is all that survives: 42 bases in frame from base 1. Trimming takes 4 bases off V and 3 bases off J; junction bases not matched to a gene: 5. The receptor was isolated from a man between 25 and 39 years old in good health. The rearrangement joined TRBV11-2 to TRBJ2-7, with 8 bases aligning to TRBD1. Specimen: blood. The nucleotide sequence is given as TGTGCCAGCAGCTGGGGACAGGATTTCTACGAGCAGTACTTC. It encodes CASSWGQDFYEQYF.